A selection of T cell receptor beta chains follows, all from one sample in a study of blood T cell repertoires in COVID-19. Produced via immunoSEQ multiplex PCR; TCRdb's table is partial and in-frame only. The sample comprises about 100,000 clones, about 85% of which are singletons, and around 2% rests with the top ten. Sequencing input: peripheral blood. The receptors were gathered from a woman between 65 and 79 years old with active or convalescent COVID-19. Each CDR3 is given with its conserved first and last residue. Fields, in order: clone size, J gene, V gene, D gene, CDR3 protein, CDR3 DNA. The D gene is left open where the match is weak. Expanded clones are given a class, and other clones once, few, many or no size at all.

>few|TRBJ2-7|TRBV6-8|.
CASSYARQLVREQYF
TGTGCCAGCAGTTACGCCAGACAGTTAGTTCGGGAGCAGTACTTC
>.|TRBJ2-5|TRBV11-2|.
CASSPRQYQETQYF
TGTGCCAGCAGCCCTAGACAGTACCAAGAGACCCAGTACTTC
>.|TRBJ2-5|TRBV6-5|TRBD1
CASREGAAEETQYF
TGTGCCAGCAGAGAGGGGGCCGCCGAAGAGACCCAGTACTTC
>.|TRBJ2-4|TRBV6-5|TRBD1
CASPPSTGGKNIQYF
TGTGCCAGCCCCCCCTCGACAGGGGGCAAAAACATTCAGTACTTC
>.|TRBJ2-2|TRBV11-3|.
CASSFSGNTGELFF
TGTGCCAGCAGCTTTTCAGGAAACACCGGGGAGCTGTTTTTT
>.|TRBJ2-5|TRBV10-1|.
CASSEAGQETQYF
TGCGCCAGCAGTGAAGCGGGCCAAGAGACCCAGTACTTC
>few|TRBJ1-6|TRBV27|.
CASSLNPQGVLNSPLHF
TGTGCCAGCAGTTTAAACCCTCAGGGTGTACTCAATTCACCCCTCCACTTT
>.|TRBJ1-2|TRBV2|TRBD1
CASSEARTGSGYTF
TGTGCCAGCAGTGAAGCAAGGACAGGGAGCGGCTACACCTTC
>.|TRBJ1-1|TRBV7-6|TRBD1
CASSPGQAGWGTEAFF
TGTGCCAGCAGCCCGGGACAGGCGGGATGGGGTACTGAAGCTTTCTTT
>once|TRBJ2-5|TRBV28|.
CASSTGQSETQYF
TGTGCCAGCAGTACCGGACAGTCGGAGACCCAGTACTTC
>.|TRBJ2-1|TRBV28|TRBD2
CASSPSGLAGAFNEQFF
TGTGCCAGCAGTCCCTCGGGACTAGCGGGGGCTTTCAATGAGCAGTTCTTC
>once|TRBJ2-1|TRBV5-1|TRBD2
CASSGLAGGDNEQFF
TGCGCCAGCAGCGGGCTAGCGGGAGGGGACAATGAGCAGTTCTTC
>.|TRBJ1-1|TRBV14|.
CASSPLLMNTEAFF
TGTGCCAGCAGCCCACTGCTCATGAACACTGAAGCTTTCTTT
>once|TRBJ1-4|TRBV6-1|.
CASSVRLLAKNEKLFF
TGTGCCAGCAGTGTAAGGCTGCTAGCGAAAAATGAAAAACTGTTTTTT
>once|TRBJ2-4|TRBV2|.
CASSLQGRGAKNIQYF
TGTGCCAGCAGTTTACAGGGACGAGGGGCCAAAAACATTCAGTACTTC
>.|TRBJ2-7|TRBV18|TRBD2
CASSPPGLAGGPYEQYF
TGTGCCAGCTCACCACCGGGACTAGCGGGAGGGCCTTACGAGCAGTACTTC
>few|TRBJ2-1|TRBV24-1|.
CATSVGSYNEQFF
TGTGCCACCAGTGTGGGCAGCTACAATGAGCAGTTCTTC
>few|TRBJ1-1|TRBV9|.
CASSVDAGTEAFF
TGTGCCAGCAGCGTAGACGCGGGGACTGAAGCTTTCTTT
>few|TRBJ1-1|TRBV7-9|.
CASSLQGSEAFF
TGTGCCAGCAGCTTACAGGGGTCTGAAGCTTTCTTT
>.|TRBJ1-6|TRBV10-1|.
CASSEASRANSPLHF
TGCGCCAGCAGTGAGGCCAGCAGGGCTAATTCACCCCTCCACTTT